A selection of T cell receptor beta chains follows, all from one sample in a study of Ad26.COV2.S vaccination and SARS-CoV-2 variants. The method was immunoSEQ multiplex PCR; TCRdb's version includes in-frame clones alone and lacks a portion of them. This table holds roughly 400,000 clones, roughly 90% found once. The starting material was peripheral blood, obtained in a trial of Ad26.COV2.S vaccine versus placebo. Every receptor here comes from a person between 18 and 65 years old who received the Ad26.COV2.S COVID-19 vaccine or a placebo. Each CDR3 is given with its conserved first and last residue. The D gene is left open where the match is weak. Clone size is shown for a subset of rows, as once, few, many or a class of expanded clone.

TRBV10-1	TRBJ2-1	once	.	CASSESLVGRQFF	TGCGCCAGCAGTGAGTCGTTGGTCGGCCGACAGTTCTTC
TRBV4-2	TRBJ2-1	.	.	CASSQGLDSYNEQFF	TGTGCCAGCAGCCAAGGTCTAGACTCCTACAATGAGCAGTTCTTC
TRBV21-1	TRBJ1-5	.	.	CASSGTAANNQPQHF	TGTGCCAGCAGCGGGACAGCCGCCAATAATCAGCCCCAGCATTTT
TRBV15	TRBJ2-7	few	TRBD2	CATSRLAGGGYEQYF	TGTGCCACCAGCAGGCTAGCGGGAGGAGGCTACGAGCAGTACTTC
TRBV3-1/TRBV3-2	TRBJ2-3	.	TRBD2	CASSQAPAGRLDTQYF	TGTGCCAGCAGCCAAGCGCCAGCGGGAAGGCTAGATACGCAGTATTTT
TRBV13	TRBJ1-2	few	TRBD1	CASSSQLLLQGKGYTF	TGTGCCAGCAGCTCCCAACTTCTTCTACAGGGGAAGGGCTACACCTTC
TRBV27	TRBJ2-2	.	.	CASSQTFDTGELFF	TGTGCCAGCAGCCAAACCTTCGACACCGGGGAGCTGTTTTTT
TRBV9	TRBJ1-3	.	.	CASSVGTESGNTIYF	TGTGCCAGCAGCGTAGGGACCGAATCTGGAAACACCATATATTTT
TRBV29-1	TRBJ1-4	.	TRBD1	CSGGQGEGANEKLFF	TGCAGCGGGGGACAGGGAGAAGGAGCTAATGAAAAACTGTTTTTT
TRBV19	TRBJ1-2	.	.	CASRRTPDNYGYTF	TGTGCCAGTAGGCGGACGCCCGACAACTATGGCTACACCTTC
TRBV30	TRBJ2-7	.	.	CAWSPRTEQYF	TGTGCCTGGAGTCCCCGGACCGAGCAGTACTTC
TRBV30	TRBJ1-1	once	.	CAWIYPGGASSEAFF	TGTGCCTGGATTTACCCCGGGGGCGCGTCCAGTGAAGCTTTCTTT
TRBV2	TRBJ2-1	.	.	CASTLDYNEQFF	TGTGCCAGCACCTTGGACTACAATGAGCAGTTCTTC
TRBV4-1	TRBJ2-5	.	.	CASSQDVTLQETQYF	TGCGCCAGCAGCCAAGATGTCACGTTGCAAGAGACCCAGTACTTC
TRBV5-1	TRBJ2-1	.	.	CASSSGPLGDEQFF	TGCGCCAGCAGCTCGGGCCCCCTAGGTGATGAGCAGTTCTTC
TRBV19	TRBJ1-2	.	TRBD1	CASSPTGALYGYTF	TGTGCCAGTAGCCCGACAGGGGCCCTCTATGGCTACACCTTC
TRBV9	TRBJ2-7	once	TRBD2	CASSVSGTSGHEQYF	TGTGCCAGCAGCGTCTCCGGGACTAGCGGACACGAGCAGTACTTC
TRBV28	TRBJ1-5	.	.	CASSIRGYNQPQHF	TGTGCCAGCAGTATTCGGGGCTACAATCAGCCCCAGCATTTT
TRBV5-1	TRBJ2-3	.	TRBD2	CASSVLAGVGTDTQYF	TGCGCCAGCAGCGTACTAGCGGGAGTAGGCACAGATACGCAGTATTTT
TRBV7-2	TRBJ2-5	.	.	CASSWGSQETQYF	TGTGCCAGCAGCTGGGGCTCACAAGAGACCCAGTACTTC
TRBV12-3/TRBV12-4	TRBJ2-3	once	.	CASNTGGTQYF	TGTGCCAGCAATACAGGTGGGACGCAGTATTTT
TRBV5-1	TRBJ1-3	.	TRBD1	CASSFGTGVNTIYF	TGCGCCAGCAGCTTCGGGACAGGGGTAAACACCATATATTTT
TRBV4-2	TRBJ1-1	.	TRBD1	CASSHGTGTPGGNTEAFF	TGTGCCAGCAGCCACGGAACCGGGACCCCAGGGGGGAACACTGAAGCTTTCTTT
TRBV19	TRBJ1-4	.	.	CASSPPAATNEKLFF	TGTGCCAGTAGTCCCCCGGCCGCAACTAATGAAAAACTGTTTTTT
TRBV9	TRBJ2-7	once	TRBD2	CASSVLAGGEGEQYF	TGTGCCAGCAGCGTTCTAGCGGGAGGGGAGGGCGAGCAGTACTTC
TRBV7-2	TRBJ1-3	.	.	CASSLGGRAGNTIYF	TGTGCCAGCAGCTTAGGCGGCAGGGCTGGAAACACCATATATTTT
TRBV9	TRBJ2-2	many	.	CASSVALGANAGELFF	TGTGCCAGCAGCGTAGCCTTAGGGGCGAACGCCGGGGAGCTGTTTTTT
TRBV28	TRBJ2-3	few	.	CASALLSGADTQYF	TGTGCCAGCGCCCTCCTCTCGGGAGCAGATACGCAGTATTTT
TRBV20-1	TRBJ2-7	.	.	CSARLIYEQYF	TGCAGTGCTAGACTAATCTACGAGCAGTACTTC
TRBV28	TRBJ2-7	.	TRBD1	CASSLLPNTGDYFEQYF	TGTGCCAGCAGTTTGCTACCAAACACAGGGGATTATTTTGAGCAGTACTTC
TRBV7-3	TRBJ1-2	.	.	CASSTSGGGAGYTF	TGTGCCAGCAGCACCTCGGGCGGGGGCGCGGGCTACACCTTC
TRBV28	TRBJ1-5	.	TRBD1	CASSSTGGHQPQHF	TGTGCCAGCAGCTCTACAGGGGGCCATCAGCCCCAGCATTTT
TRBV4-1	TRBJ2-5	.	.	CASSQDMYGQETQYF	TGCGCCAGCAGCCAAGATATGTATGGGCAAGAGACCCAGTACTTC
TRBV5-1	TRBJ1-6	.	.	CASSLGSGDSPLHF	TGCGCCAGCAGCTTGGGGTCAGGGGATTCACCCCTCCACTTT
TRBV27	TRBJ1-4	.	.	CASSLSSVLNEKLFF	TGTGCCAGCAGTTTATCGTCGGTACTTAATGAAAAACTGTTTTTT
TRBV5-8	TRBJ1-6	.	TRBD1	CASRWDSLSPLHF	TGTGCCAGCAGATGGGACAGCCTTTCACCCCTCCACTTT
TRBV3-1/TRBV3-2	TRBJ1-2	many	.	CASSQDTGQRWGALGYTF	TGTGCCAGCAGCCAAGATACAGGACAGAGGTGGGGGGCCCTTGGCTACACCTTC
TRBV21-1	TRBJ2-5	.	.	CASSIPGTGQETQYF	TGTGCCAGCAGCATCCCCGGGACAGGGCAAGAGACCCAGTACTTC
TRBV28	TRBJ1-2	.	.	CASSSPYGYTF	TGTGCCAGCAGTTCCCCCTATGGCTACACCTTC
TRBV30	TRBJ1-6	.	TRBD1	CAWRGQTNSPLHF	TGTGCCTGGAGGGGACAGACGAATTCACCCCTCCACTTT
TRBV23-1	TRBJ1-5	.	TRBD1	CASRRYRGYQPQHF	TGCGCCAGCAGGCGGTACAGGGGTTATCAGCCCCAGCATTTT
TRBV4-1	TRBJ2-1	.	.	CASSQALQEEQFF	TGCGCCAGCAGCCAAGCCTTACAGGAAGAGCAGTTCTTC
TRBV19	TRBJ1-2	.	.	CASSIGTSGDYGYTF	TGTGCCAGTAGTATCGGGACGTCGGGGGACTATGGCTACACCTTC
TRBV5-4	TRBJ2-2	.	.	CASSPPVANTGELFF	TGTGCCAGCAGCCCCCCCGTCGCGAACACCGGGGAGCTGTTTTTT
TRBV19	TRBJ2-2	.	TRBD2	CASNPILAGVNTGELFF	TGTGCCAGTAATCCGATTCTAGCGGGAGTTAACACCGGGGAGCTGTTTTTT
TRBV5-1	TRBJ1-4	.	TRBD1	CASSLGQGHEKLFF	TGCGCCAGCAGCTTGGGACAGGGGCATGAAAAACTGTTTTTT
TRBV12-5	TRBJ1-1	.	.	CASGFKPEAFF	TGTGCTAGTGGTTTTAAACCTGAAGCTTTCTTT
TRBV6-2/TRBV6-3	TRBJ2-7	.	.	CASSYLGTPEGEQYF	TGTGCCAGCAGTTACCTCGGGACGCCGGAAGGGGAGCAGTACTTC
TRBV27	TRBJ1-4	.	.	CASRLSVGEKLFF	TGTGCCAGCAGGCTCTCGGTGGGAGAAAAACTGTTTTTT